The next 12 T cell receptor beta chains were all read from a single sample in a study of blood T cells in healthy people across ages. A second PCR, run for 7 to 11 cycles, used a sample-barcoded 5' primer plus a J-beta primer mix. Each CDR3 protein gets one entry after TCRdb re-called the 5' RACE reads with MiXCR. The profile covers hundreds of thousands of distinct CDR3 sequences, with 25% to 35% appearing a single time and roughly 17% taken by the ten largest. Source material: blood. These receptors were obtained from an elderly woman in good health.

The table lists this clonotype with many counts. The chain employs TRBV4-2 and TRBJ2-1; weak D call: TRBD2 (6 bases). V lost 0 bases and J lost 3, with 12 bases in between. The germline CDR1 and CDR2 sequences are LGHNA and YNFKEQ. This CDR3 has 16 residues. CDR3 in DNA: TGTGCCAGCAGCCAAGAAACCAGGACTAACTACAATGAGCAGTTCTTC. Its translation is CASSQETRTNYNEQFF.

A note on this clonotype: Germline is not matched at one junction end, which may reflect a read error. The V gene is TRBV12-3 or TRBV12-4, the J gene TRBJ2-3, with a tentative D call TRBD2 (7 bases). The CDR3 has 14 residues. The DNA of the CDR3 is TGTGCTAGCAGTTTATGGGGGGGCGCAGATGCGCAATATTTT. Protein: CASSLWGGADAQYF.

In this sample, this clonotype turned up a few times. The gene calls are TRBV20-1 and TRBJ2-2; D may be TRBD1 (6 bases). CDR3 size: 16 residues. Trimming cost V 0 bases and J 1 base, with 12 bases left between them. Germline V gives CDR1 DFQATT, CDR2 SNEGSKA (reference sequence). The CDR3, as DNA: TGCAGTGCTAGAGATCTAGTAGGGGGGAACACCGGGGAGCTGTTTTTT. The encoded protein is CSARDLVGGNTGELFF.

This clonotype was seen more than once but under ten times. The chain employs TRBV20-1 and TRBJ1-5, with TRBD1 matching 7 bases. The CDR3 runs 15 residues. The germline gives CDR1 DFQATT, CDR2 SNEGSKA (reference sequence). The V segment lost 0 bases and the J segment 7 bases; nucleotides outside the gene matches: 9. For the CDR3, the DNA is TGCAGTGCTAGAGACGGGCAGGGGGGGTGGCAGCCCCAGCATTTT. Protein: CSARDGQGGWQPQHF.

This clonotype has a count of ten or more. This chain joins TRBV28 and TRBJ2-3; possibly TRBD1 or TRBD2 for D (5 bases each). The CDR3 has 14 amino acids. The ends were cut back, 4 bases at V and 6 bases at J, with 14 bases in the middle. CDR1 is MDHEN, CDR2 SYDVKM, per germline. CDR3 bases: TGTGCCAGCAGTTCCCCGGGACCGCTGGATACGCAGTATTTT. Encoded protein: CASSSPGPLDTQYF.

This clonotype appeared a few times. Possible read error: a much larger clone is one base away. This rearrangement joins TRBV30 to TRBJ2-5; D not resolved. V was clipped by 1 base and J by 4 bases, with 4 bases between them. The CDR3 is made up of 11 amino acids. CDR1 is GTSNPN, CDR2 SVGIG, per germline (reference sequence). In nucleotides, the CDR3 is TGTGCCTGGAGTGAAGGAGAGACCCAGTACTTC. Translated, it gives CAWSEGETQYF. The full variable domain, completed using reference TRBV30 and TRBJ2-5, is SQTIHQWPATLVQPVGSPLSLECTVEGTSNPNLYWYRQAAGRGLQLLFYSVGIGQISSEVPQNLSASRPQDRQFILSSKKLLLSDSGFYLCAWSEGETQYFGPGTRLLVL.

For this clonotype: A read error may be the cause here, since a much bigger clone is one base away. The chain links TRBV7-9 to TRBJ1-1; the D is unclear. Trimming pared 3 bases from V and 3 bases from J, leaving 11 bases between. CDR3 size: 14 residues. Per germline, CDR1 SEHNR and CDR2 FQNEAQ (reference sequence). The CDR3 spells CASSFGNWDTEAFF. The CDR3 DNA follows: TGTGCCAGCAGCTTCGGTAACTGGGACACTGAAGCTTTCTTT.

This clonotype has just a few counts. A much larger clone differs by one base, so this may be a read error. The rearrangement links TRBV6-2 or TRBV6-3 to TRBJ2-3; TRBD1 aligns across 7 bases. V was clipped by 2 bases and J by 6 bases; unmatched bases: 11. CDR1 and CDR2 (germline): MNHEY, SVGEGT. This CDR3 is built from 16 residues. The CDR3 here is CASSYEPTGSPDTQYF. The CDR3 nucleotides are TGTGCCAGCAGTTACGAACCGACAGGGTCCCCGGATACGCAGTATTTT.

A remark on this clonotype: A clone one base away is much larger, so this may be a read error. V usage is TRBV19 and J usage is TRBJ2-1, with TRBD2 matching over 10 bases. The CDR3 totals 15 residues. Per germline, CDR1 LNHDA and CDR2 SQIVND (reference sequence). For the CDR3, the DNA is TGTGCCGGTAGTATGACCGGGACTAGCGTGAATGAGCAGTTCTTC. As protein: CAGSMTGTSVNEQFF.

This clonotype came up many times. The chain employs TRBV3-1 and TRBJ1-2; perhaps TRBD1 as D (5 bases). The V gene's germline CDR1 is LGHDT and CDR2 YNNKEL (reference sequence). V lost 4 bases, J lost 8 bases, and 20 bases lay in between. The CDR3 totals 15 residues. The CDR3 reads CASSPIIGDFRGYTF. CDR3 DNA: TGTGCCAGCAGCCCCATTATCGGGGACTTCAGGGGCTACACCTTC. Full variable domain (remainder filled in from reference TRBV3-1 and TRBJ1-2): DTAVSQTPKYLVTQMGNDKSIKCEQNLGHDTMYWYKQDSKKFLKIMFSYNNKELIINETVPNRFSPKSPDKAHLNLHINSLELGDSAVYFCASSPIIGDFRGYTFGSGTRLTVV.

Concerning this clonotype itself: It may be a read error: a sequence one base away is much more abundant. Here the CDR3 DNA reads TGTGCCAGTCGTGGGGGGACCCTAACTAGCACAGATGCGCAGTATTTT. The encoded protein is CASRGGTLTSTDAQYF. The chain links TRBV12-3 or TRBV12-4 to TRBJ2-3; possible D gene TRBD2, 6 bases. This CDR3 is built from 16 residues.

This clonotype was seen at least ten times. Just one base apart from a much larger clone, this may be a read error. CDR3 amino acids: CASSPGFNEQYF. In DNA form, the CDR3 reads TGCGCCAGCAGCCCAGGGTTCAATGAGCAGTACTTC. The chain is built from TRBV4-3 and TRBJ2-7, with D possibly matching TRBD1 (5 bases). Trimming pared 4 bases from V and 7 bases from J, leaving 11 bases between. The CDR3 spans 12 residues. Germline lookup yields CDR1 LGHNA and CDR2 YSLEER.